This TCR beta chain stems from a study of T cells after posttransplantation cyclophosphamide (TCRdb year 2016). A note on the overall study: Using TRB sequencing, the study followed how the T cell repertoire reconstituted after myeloablative bone marrow transplantation in which posttransplantation cyclophosphamide served as GVHD prophylaxis. Samples from around 37 PTCy-treated patients, along with samples from 16 of their related bone marrow donors, underwent antigen receptor sequencing. Blood from all 35 or so PTCy patients who had 1-year posttransplant specimens underwent TRB sequencing. In 3 patients, TRB sequencing was also performed on up to 3 more blood samples taken 2 to 5.2 years after transplant, and in several patients, pretransplant blood was also TRB-sequenced. Because TRA and TRB clonality correlated tightly in 9 samples, the subsequent TCR analyses were limited to TRB only. Public TRB sequences were compared against a database of over 3,600 sequences linked to responses to pathogens, tumor antigens, self-antigens and alloantigens.

Per the publication, the treatment or condition label means: high-dose cyclophosphamide on days +3 and +4 as single-agent GVHD prophylaxis. Patients in the PTCy group got busulfan and fludarabine conditioning, a marrow graft from a related or unrelated donor, and cyclophosphamide on days +3 and +4. PTCy-treated patients came from a prospective multi-institutional clinical trial. Peripheral blood and bone marrow mononuclear cells were isolated by Ficoll-Hypaque density centrifugation and cryopreserved. This clone is a singleton in its sample. What antigen it recognizes has not been identified. Base qualities are not at hand, and no much larger clone is one base apart. From the cysteine through the phenylalanine, the CDR3 covers 16 amino acids. Only CDR3 DNA remains: 48 bases, in frame from the first base. V and J are trimmed by 5 bases and 2 bases, and the gene matches miss 9 bases of the junction. CDR1 and CDR2 were assigned from the germline V gene (reference sequence) as MNHEY and SMNVEV.

General conclusions and limits of the study: Across the approximately 46 patients, TRB clonality was highly associated with recipient CMV seropositivity and CMV reactivation, and diversity with PTCy was similar to that in the CNI/methotrexate controls. At 1-2 months, donor-recipient similarity was low but rose over the first year, and the later blood repertoires were often dominated by donor CD8+ memory clones. The TRB repertoires of T cells infiltrating skin or GI tract showed only limited overlap with the TRB repertoires of T cells in blood.

TRB sequencing used genomic DNA with the immunoSEQ assay at survey resolution or the hsTCRB kit. As for how the authors treated the data: The immunoSEQ software handled initial read processing, and the LymphoSeq R package was used for repertoire analyses. Clonality was computed as 1 minus normalized Shannon entropy; Gini coefficient was also calculated for each TRB dataset. Phenotypes of unsorted samples were inferred by mapping TRB sequences from sorted subsets of the recipient or donor onto unsorted samples of the same recipient. In its TCRdb copy, this immuneACCESS table keeps in-frame sequences only and misses some clones. Where compared with another copy, unresolved V genes explain less than half of these, and the others have no known cause. V and J calls and clone size follow that table, whereas D and trimming were derived from the DNA. A total of under 20,000 clones appear in this sample, approximately 74% of them only once. Of the sample, less than 35% falls within the top ten clones.

The V and J segments used are TRBV27 and TRBJ2-4, with 7 central nucleotides matching TRBD1. The source is a male patient aged 25 to 39 who received an allogeneic stem cell transplant from a related donor, was CMV-positive, and had acute GVHD only. After a transplant, some T cells may be of graft donor origin. Sequencing was performed on PBMCs, taken after an allogeneic stem cell transplant with post-transplant cyclophosphamide. For the CDR3, the sequence is CASSLTPTGTKNIQYF. The nucleotide sequence is TGTGCCAGCAGTCTAACACCGACAGGGACCAAAAACATTCAGTACTTC.